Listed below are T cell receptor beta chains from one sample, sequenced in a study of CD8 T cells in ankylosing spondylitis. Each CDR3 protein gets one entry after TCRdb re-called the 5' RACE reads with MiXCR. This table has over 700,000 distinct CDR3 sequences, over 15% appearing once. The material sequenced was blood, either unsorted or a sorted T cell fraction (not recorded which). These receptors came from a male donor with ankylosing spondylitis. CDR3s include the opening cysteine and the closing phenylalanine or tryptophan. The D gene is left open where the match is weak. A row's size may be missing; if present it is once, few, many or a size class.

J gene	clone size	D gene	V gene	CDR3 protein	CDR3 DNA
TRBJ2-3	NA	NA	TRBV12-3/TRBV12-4	CASSRGQPRADTQYF	TGTGCCAGCAGCCGAGGACAGCCTCGGGCAGATACGCAGTATTTT
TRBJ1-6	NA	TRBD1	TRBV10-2	CASRADRGSNNSPLHF	TGCGCCAGCAGAGCCGACAGGGGTTCCAATAATTCACCCCTCCACTTT
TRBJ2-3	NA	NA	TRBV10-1	CASSEAPGTDTQYF	TGCGCCAGCAGTGAGGCGCCGGGCACAGATACGCAGTATTTT
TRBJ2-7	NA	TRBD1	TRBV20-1	CSAITGQGLRRLFHEQYF	TGCAGTGCCATTACCGGACAGGGGTTGAGGAGGTTGTTTCACGAGCAGTACTTC
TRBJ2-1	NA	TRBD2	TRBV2	CASSEARGLAGHNEQFF	TGTGCCAGCAGTGAAGCGAGGGGACTAGCGGGCCACAATGAGCAGTTCTTC
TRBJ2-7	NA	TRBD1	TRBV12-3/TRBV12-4	CASSGSAGQASSYEQYF	TGTGCCAGCAGTGGCAGCGCGGGACAGGCCAGCTCCTACGAGCAGTACTTC
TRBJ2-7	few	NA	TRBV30	CAWSVSQDLYEQYF	TGTGCCTGGAGTGTCTCTCAGGACTTATACGAGCAGTACTTC
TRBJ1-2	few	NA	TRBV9	CASSVDGSGHYGYTF	TGTGCCAGCAGCGTCGACGGTTCGGGGCACTATGGCTACACCTTC
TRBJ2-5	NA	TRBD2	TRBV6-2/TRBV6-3	CASSQPVAGGETQYF	TGTGCCAGCAGCCAGCCTGTAGCGGGTGGAGAGACCCAGTACTTC
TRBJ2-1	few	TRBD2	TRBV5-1	CASSLSSGIYNEQFF	TGCGCCAGCAGCTTGTCTAGCGGGATTTACAATGAGCAGTTCTTC
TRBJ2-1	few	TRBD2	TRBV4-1	CASSYGLAGEEQFF	TGCGCCAGCAGCTACGGACTAGCGGGAGAGGAGCAGTTCTTC
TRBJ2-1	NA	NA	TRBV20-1	CSAREGVKDNEQFF	TGCAGTGCTAGAGAAGGCGTCAAAGACAATGAGCAGTTCTTC
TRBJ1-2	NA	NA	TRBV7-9	CASSPPGASYGYTF	TGTGCCAGCAGCCCACCCGGGGCATCCTATGGCTACACCTTC
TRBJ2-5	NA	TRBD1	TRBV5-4	CASRKGTEETQYF	TGTGCCAGCAGGAAGGGGACAGAAGAGACCCAGTACTTC
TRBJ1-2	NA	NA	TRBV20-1	CSDGGEANYGYTF	TGCAGTGACGGAGGGGAAGCTAACTATGGCTACACCTTC
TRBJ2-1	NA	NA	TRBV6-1	CASTPDSFYNEQFF	TGTGCCAGCACCCCGGACAGTTTCTACAATGAGCAGTTCTTC
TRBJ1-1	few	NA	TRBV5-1	CASSLYEGAEAFF	TGCGCCAGCAGCTTGTATGAAGGGGCTGAAGCTTTCTTT
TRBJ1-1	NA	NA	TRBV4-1	CASSQEGAGLGTEAFF	TGCGCCAGCAGCCAAGAAGGAGCGGGGCTGGGCACTGAAGCTTTCTTT
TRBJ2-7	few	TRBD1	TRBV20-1	CSAAGDRGAYEQYF	TGCAGTGCCGCGGGGGACAGGGGGGCCTACGAGCAGTACTTC
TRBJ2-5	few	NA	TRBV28	CASDRGETQYF	TGTGCCAGCGATAGAGGGGAGACCCAGTACTTC
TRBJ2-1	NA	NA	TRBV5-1	CASSLGSFSYNEQFF	TGCGCCAGCAGCTTGGGGTCTTTCTCCTACAATGAGCAGTTCTTC
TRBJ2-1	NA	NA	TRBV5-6	CASSLDWLPYNEQFF	TGTGCCAGCAGCTTGGATTGGTTGCCCTACAATGAGCAGTTCTTC
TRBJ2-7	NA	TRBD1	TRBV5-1	CASSLFGQGGYEQYF	TGCGCCAGCAGCTTGTTCGGACAGGGAGGCTACGAGCAGTACTTC
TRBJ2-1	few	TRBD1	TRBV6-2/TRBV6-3	CASSYPGTGSVNEQFF	TGTGCCAGCAGTTATCCCGGGACAGGGTCGGTCAATGAGCAGTTCTTC
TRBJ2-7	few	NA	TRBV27	CASRVGGVGEQYF	TGTGCCAGCAGAGTAGGGGGGGTAGGCGAGCAGTACTTC
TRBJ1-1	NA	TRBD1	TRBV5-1	CASSQKDRVDAEAFF	TGCGCCAGCAGCCAAAAAGACAGGGTGGACGCTGAAGCTTTCTTT
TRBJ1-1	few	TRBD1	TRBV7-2	CASSLATGTNTEAFF	TGTGCCAGCAGCTTGGCGACAGGGACGAACACTGAAGCTTTCTTT
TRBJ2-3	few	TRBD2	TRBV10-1	CASSARGGRRDTQYF	TGCGCCAGCAGTGCGAGGGGAGGGCGCAGAGATACGCAGTATTTT
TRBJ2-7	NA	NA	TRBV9	CASSPQGGRANYEQYF	TGTGCCAGCAGCCCTCAGGGGGGGAGGGCCAACTACGAGCAGTACTTC
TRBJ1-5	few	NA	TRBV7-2	CASSLEGGLSNQPQHF	TGTGCCAGCAGCTTAGAGGGGGGTTTGAGCAATCAGCCCCAGCATTTT
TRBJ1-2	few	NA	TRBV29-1	CSGTGAGGYTF	TGCAGCGGCACGGGGGCAGGTGGCTACACCTTC
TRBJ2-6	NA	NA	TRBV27	CASSLGPWRRGNSGANVLTF	TGTGCCAGCAGTTTAGGCCCGTGGAGGAGGGGAAACTCTGGGGCCAACGTCCTGACTTTC
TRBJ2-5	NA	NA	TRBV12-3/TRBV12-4	CASSLDSGIGETQYF	TGTGCCAGCAGTTTAGATTCGGGGATCGGGGAGACCCAGTACTTC
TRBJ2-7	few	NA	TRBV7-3	CASSLIGSEAYEQYF	TGTGCCAGCAGCTTAATAGGGTCGGAAGCCTACGAGCAGTACTTC
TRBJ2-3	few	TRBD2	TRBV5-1	CASSPRASGGHTDTQYF	TGCGCCAGCAGTCCCCGCGCTAGCGGGGGCCACACAGATACGCAGTATTTT
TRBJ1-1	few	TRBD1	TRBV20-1	CSAKRTGPLNTEAFF	TGCAGTGCAAAACGGACAGGGCCATTGAACACTGAAGCTTTCTTT
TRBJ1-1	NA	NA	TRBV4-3	CASSQDAWTVNTEAFF	TGCGCCAGCAGCCAAGATGCCTGGACAGTGAACACTGAAGCTTTCTTT
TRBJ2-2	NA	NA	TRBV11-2	CASSPQTQRSGELFF	TGTGCCAGCAGCCCTCAGACTCAGAGGTCCGGGGAGCTGTTTTTT
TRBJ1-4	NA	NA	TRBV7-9	CASSLAGGRKGKLFF	TGTGCCAGCAGCTTAGCAGGGGGAAGGAAGGGAAAACTGTTTTTT
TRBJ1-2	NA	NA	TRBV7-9	CASSLLLVGNYGYTF	TGTGCCAGCAGCTTATTGTTGGTGGGGAATTATGGCTACACCTTC
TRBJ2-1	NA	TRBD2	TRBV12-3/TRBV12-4	CALSLVPAGAPTQYNEQFF	TGTGCCCTCAGTTTAGTCCCCGCGGGAGCCCCCACACAGTACAATGAGCAGTTCTTC
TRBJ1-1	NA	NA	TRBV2	CASGYAEAFF	TGTGCCAGCGGCTACGCTGAAGCTTTCTTT
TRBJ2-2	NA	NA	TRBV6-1	CASRARTPPTGELFF	TGTGCCAGCAGAGCTCGGACGCCACCCACCGGGGAGCTGTTTTTT
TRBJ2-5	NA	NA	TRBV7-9	CASGAYYQETQYF	TGTGCCAGCGGAGCTTATTACCAAGAGACCCAGTACTTC
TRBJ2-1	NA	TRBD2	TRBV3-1	CASSQGGGDNEQFF	TGTGCCAGCAGCCAAGGCGGGGGGGACAATGAGCAGTTCTTC
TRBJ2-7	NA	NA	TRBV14	CASSPRGTAYYEQYF	TGTGCCAGCAGCCCCCGGGGGACAGCCTACTACGAGCAGTACTTC
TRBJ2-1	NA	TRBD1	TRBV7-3	CASSSSGTGKVWQFF	TGTGCCAGCAGCTCCTCCGGGACAGGGAAAGTTTGGCAGTTCTTC
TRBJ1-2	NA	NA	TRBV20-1	CSAREEGNYGYTF	TGCAGTGCTAGAGAAGAGGGAAACTATGGCTACACCTTC
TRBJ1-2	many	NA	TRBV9	CASSVDRSGDNYGYTF	TGTGCCAGCAGCGTAGACCGTTCCGGAGACAACTATGGCTACACCTTC
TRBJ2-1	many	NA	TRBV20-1	CSARDIRADNEQFF	TGCAGTGCTAGAGATATCCGGGCGGACAATGAGCAGTTCTTC
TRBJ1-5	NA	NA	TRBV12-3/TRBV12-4	CASTRGGQPQHF	TGTGCCAGCACCAGGGGAGGGCAGCCCCAGCATTTT
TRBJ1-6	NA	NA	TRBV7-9	CASSLAGVWYSPLHF	TGTGCCAGCAGCTTAGCGGGGGTATGGTATTCACCCCTCCACTTT
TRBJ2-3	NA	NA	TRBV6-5	CASSYGGGTDTQYF	TGTGCCAGCAGTTACGGCGGGGGCACAGATACGCAGTATTTT
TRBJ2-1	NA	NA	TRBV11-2	CASSLVQGVRFF	TGTGCCAGCAGCTTAGTTCAAGGGGTACGGTTCTTC
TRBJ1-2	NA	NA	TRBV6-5	CASSSRSRGYTF	TGTGCCAGCAGTTCCCGGTCGAGGGGCTACACCTTC
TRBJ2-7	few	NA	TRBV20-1	CSASRPGPYEQYF	TGCAGTGCTAGTCGCCCTGGACCCTACGAGCAGTACTTC
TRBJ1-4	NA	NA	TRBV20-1	CSASTPGRGIEKLFF	TGCAGTGCTAGTACCCCGGGCAGGGGAATTGAAAAACTGTTTTTT
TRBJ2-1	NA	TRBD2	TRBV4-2	CASSPTTSGSGNEQFF	TGTGCCAGCAGCCCAACGACTAGCGGGAGCGGTAATGAGCAGTTCTTC